The T cell receptor (beta chain) under discussion was sequenced for a study of OX40 agonist ivuxolimab in advanced cancers. Background on the study: While on treatment, patients had intravenous ivuxolimab at 0.01 to 10 mg/kg every 2 weeks.

The CDR3 is made up of 11 amino acids. The germline CDR1 and CDR2 sequences are LNHDA and SQIVND (reference sequence). V lost 4 bases, J lost 7 bases, and 4 bases lay in between. Sequenced by immunoSEQ multiplex PCR; TCRdb stores in-frame clones only, minus some. The table has tens of thousands of clones, almost 85% seen once. The TCR sequence derives from an adult with an advanced solid tumor such as melanoma, head and neck, liver or kidney cancer. The rearrangement links TRBV19 to TRBJ2-2, with no clear D. The sample consisted of CD4+ or CD8+ T cells sorted from blood, taken in a trial of the OX40 agonist ivuxolimab. This CDR3 reads CASSRGGELFF. The CDR3 DNA is TGTGCCAGTAGTAGGGGCGGGGAGCTGTTTTTT.